The clone carrying this T cell receptor beta chain was picked up many times. The target antigen is unknown. Looked up from germline, CDR1 is SGHVS and CDR2 is FQNEAQ. The CDR3 loop spans 16 amino acids. The J segment lost 1 base and the V segment lost 5 bases, leaving 7 bases of the junction unmatched. This record comes from a study of CD8 T cells in ankylosing spondylitis. Broader study findings: CD8+ by phenotype, disease-linked clones were relatively rare in peripheral blood. Earlier studies detected some motif variants in reactive arthritis synovial fluid and blood. There was a TCR beta motif, made of roughly eight highly homologous variants, that appeared characteristic of ankylosing spondylitis blood.

Quantitative 5'-RACE with molecular barcodes was used to make the TCR beta libraries. TCRdb ran MiXCR on the 5' RACE reads and lists one entry per CDR3 protein. The profile shows about 250,000 distinct CDR3 sequences, approximately 8.4% of them singletons. The TCR comes from a female donor with ankylosing spondylitis or in good health (not recorded which). Sequencing input: blood, either unsorted or a sorted T cell fraction (not recorded which). The chain couples TRBV7-8 to TRBJ2-3; 9 bases are shared with TRBD2. The CDR3 spells CASSPRIAGGTDTQYF. CDR3 in DNA: TGTGCCAGCAGCCCCCGAATAGCGGGGGGCACAGATACGCAGTATTTT. The whole variable domain, remainder taken from reference TRBV7-8 and TRBJ2-3, is GAGVSQSPRYKVAKRGQDVALRCDPISGHVSLFWYQQALGQGPEFLTYFQNEAQLDKSGLPSDRFFAERPEGSVSTLKIQRTQQEDSAVYLCASSPRIAGGTDTQYFGPGTRLTVL.